The T cell receptor (beta chain) under discussion was sequenced for a study of prognosis after radiotherapy for stage I lung cancer. This CDR3 contains 13 residues. Germline V CDR1 and CDR2: MNHEY, SVGEGT. The V gene lost 10 bases and the J gene lost 6 bases, with 13 bases spanning the gap. Starting from genomic DNA, TCR beta CDR3 was amplified through two-round multiplex PCR. First-round PCR amplification was performed with primers specific to each TRBV and TRBJ gene. TCRdb independently ran MiXCR on the multiplex PCR reads; one entry per CDR3 protein. The sample yields 11,000 to 15,000 distinct CDR3 sequences, roughly a quarter seen once.

This receptor was identified in a donor over 45 with non-small cell lung cancer. Source: PBMCs, taken before or after stereotactic body radiation therapy (not recorded which). This sequence joins TRBV6-2 or TRBV6-3 and TRBJ1-6, with D perhaps matching TRBD1 (6 bases). The DNA for the CDR3 is TGTGCCAACAGGGCCAGGGGTAATTCACCCCTCCACTTT. Its translation: CANRARGNSPLHF.